These T cell receptor beta chains were read from a single sample in a study of T cells in Graves' hyperthyroidism and ophthalmopathy. Via MiXCR, TCRdb re-called the multiplex PCR reads, giving one row per CDR3 protein. The data contain approximately 700,000 distinct CDR3 sequences, about a sixth of them seen just once; the ten biggest clones take up approximately 8.4%. Material: blood. The origin of the receptors is a man younger than 35 with Graves' hyperthyroidism. The CDR3 runs from the conserved cysteine through the conserved F or W. The order of the fields is D gene, J gene, clone size, V gene, CDR3 length, CDR3 protein, CDR3 DNA. A D gene is named only where the DNA matches it firmly. Size is stated for part of the rows, as once, few or many counts, or as a class when the clone is expanded.

>-|TRBJ1-3|many|TRBV6-6|15
CASSYGGLGGNTIYF
TGTGCCAGCAGTTACGGGGGGTTAGGAGGAAACACCATATATTTT
>TRBD2|TRBJ2-7|-|TRBV29-1|13
CSVTSDNSYERYF
TGCAGCGTGACTAGCGATAACTCCTACGAGCGGTACTTC
>-|TRBJ2-5|-|TRBV7-9|13
CASSLDSAETQYF
TGTGCCAGCAGCTTAGATAGCGCGGAGACCCAGTACTTC
>TRBD1|TRBJ2-1|-|TRBV7-3|15
CASSKDRGTYNEQFF
TGTGCCAGCAGCAAAGACAGGGGAACCTACAATGAGCAGTTCTTC
>-|TRBJ2-1|many|TRBV2|15
CASSGGRGAYNEQFF
TGTGCCAGCAGTGGGGGAAGGGGCGCCTACAATGAGCAGTTCTTC
>TRBD1|TRBJ2-2|few|TRBV18|15
CASSLRTGDAGELFF
TGTGCCAGCTCACTACGGACAGGGGACGCCGGGGAGCTGTTTTTT
>-|TRBJ1-3|many|TRBV6-5|16
CASSYSRQMRGNTIYF
TGTGCCAGCAGTTACTCGAGACAGATGAGAGGAAACACCATATATTTT
>-|TRBJ1-2|-|TRBV19|14
CASSTGRNPYGYTF
TGTGCCAGTAGTACCGGACGGAATCCCTATGGCTACACCTTC
>-|TRBJ1-3|few|TRBV12-3/TRBV12-4|11
CASRIGNTIYF
TGTGCCAGCAGGATCGGAAACACCATATATTTT
>-|TRBJ2-3|-|TRBV24-1|15
CATSDRGSATDTQYF
TGTGCCACCAGTGATCGGGGTTCTGCCACAGATACGCAGTATTTT
>-|TRBJ2-1|many|TRBV7-9|14
CASSFGAPTNEQFF
TGTGCCAGCAGCTTCGGGGCTCCCACAAATGAGCAGTTCTTC
>-|TRBJ2-3|many|TRBV7-9|14
CASCQYTPTDTQYF
TGTGCCAGCTGTCAATACACACCCACAGATACGCAGTATTTT
>-|TRBJ2-5|many|TRBV2|13
CASSEQRQETQYF
TGTGCCAGCAGTGAACAGCGGCAAGAGACCCAGTACTTC
>-|TRBJ1-1|-|TRBV19|14
CASSTRGSNTEAFF
TGTGCCAGTAGTACCAGGGGTTCGAACACTGAAGCTTTCTTT
>-|TRBJ2-5|many|TRBV5-1|14
CASSLSVVGETQYF
TGCGCCAGCAGCTTGTCGGTAGTAGGGGAGACCCAGTACTTC
>TRBD2|TRBJ2-7|few|TRBV6-1|15
CASSLFTSGTYEQYF
TGTGCCAGCAGTTTATTTACTAGCGGCACCTACGAGCAGTACTTC
>-|TRBJ1-2|once|TRBV29-1|11
CSVRINYGYTF
TGCAGCGTCAGGATTAACTATGGCTACACCTTC
>-|TRBJ1-5|many|TRBV2|13
CASSVRGGQPQHF
TGTGCCAGCAGTGTTAGGGGGGGGCAGCCCCAGCATTTT
>TRBD1|TRBJ1-5|few|TRBV7-2|16
CASSLGRAGGYQPQHF
TGTGCCAGCAGCTTAGGGAGAGCAGGGGGATACCAGCCCCAGCATTTT
>-|TRBJ1-3|few|TRBV6-1|13
CASSRSSGNTIYF
TGTGCCAGCAGTCGGAGCTCTGGAAACACCATATATTTT
>-|TRBJ2-7|few|TRBV29-1|15
CSVEDRVLGTYEQYF
TGCAGCGTTGAAGATAGGGTTTTGGGGACCTACGAGCAGTACTTC
>-|TRBJ2-6|few|TRBV12-3/TRBV12-4|16
CASSPHRRVGANVLTF
TGTGCCAGCTCCCCCCACAGGAGAGTTGGGGCCAACGTCCTGACTTTC
>TRBD1|TRBJ2-1|few|TRBV6-2/TRBV6-3|16
CASSYRDRGSYNEQFF
TGTGCCAGCAGTTATCGGGACAGGGGATCCTACAATGAGCAGTTCTTC
>-|TRBJ2-1|many|TRBV6-1|15
CASSEPWRSYNEQFF
TGTGCCAGCAGTGAACCGTGGCGCTCCTACAATGAGCAGTTCTTC
>-|TRBJ2-1|-|TRBV10-2|12
CASTPSGTEQFF
TGCGCCAGCACCCCCTCGGGGACTGAGCAGTTCTTC
>TRBD2|TRBJ2-2|-|TRBV20-1|19
CSARGPRGAGGRDTGELFF
TGCAGTGCTAGAGGCCCTAGGGGAGCGGGAGGTAGAGACACCGGGGAGCTGTTTTTT
>-|TRBJ2-1|many|TRBV7-2|14
CASSLETKYNEQFF
TGTGCCAGCAGCTTAGAAACGAAATACAATGAGCAGTTCTTC
>TRBD2|TRBJ2-1|few|TRBV3-1|17
CASSQRPRASGSNEQFF
TGTGCCAGCAGCCAAAGGCCCCGGGCTAGCGGGTCCAATGAGCAGTTCTTC
>TRBD2|TRBJ2-1|many|TRBV12-3/TRBV12-4|15
CASRRAGLSYNEQFF
TGTGCCAGCAGACGAGCGGGACTAAGTTACAATGAGCAGTTCTTC
>-|TRBJ2-5|few|TRBV6-1|14
CTSSEPGLEETQYF
TGTACCAGCAGTGAACCAGGGTTAGAAGAGACCCAGTACTTC
>TRBD1|TRBJ2-1|few|TRBV5-1|16
CASSWTGQGAWNEQFF
TGCGCCAGCAGCTGGACCGGACAGGGGGCGTGGAATGAGCAGTTCTTC
>TRBD1|TRBJ2-1|many|TRBV10-3|15
CAISRGTGVLDEQFF
TGTGCCATCAGCCGCGGGACAGGGGTTTTGGATGAGCAGTTCTTC
>-|TRBJ2-7|many|TRBV12-3/TRBV12-4|13
CASLWGGGHEQYF
TGTGCCAGCCTCTGGGGCGGGGGCCACGAGCAGTACTTC
>TRBD1|TRBJ1-2|-|TRBV27|14
CASSLFRDSLGYTF
TGTGCCAGCAGTTTATTCCGGGACAGCTTAGGCTACACCTTC
>-|TRBJ2-1|many|TRBV28|14
CATGDQSRYNEQFF
TGTGCCACCGGGGACCAGTCACGCTACAATGAGCAGTTCTTC
>-|TRBJ2-3|-|TRBV12-3/TRBV12-4|14
CASSPTNSTDTQYF
TGTGCCAGCAGTCCGACTAATAGCACAGATACGCAGTATTTT
>TRBD2|TRBJ2-7|medium-sized|TRBV9|15
CASSGSTSGSYEQYF
TGTGCCAGCAGCGGATCGACTAGCGGGAGCTACGAGCAGTACTTC
>TRBD1|TRBJ2-7|-|TRBV10-3|14
CAISPGQVRYEQYF
TGTGCCATCAGTCCGGGACAGGTACGGTACGAGCAGTACTTC
>-|TRBJ2-7|many|TRBV27|15
CASSLSVGFSYEQYF
TGTGCCAGCAGTTTATCGGTTGGTTTCTCCTACGAGCAGTACTTC
>-|TRBJ1-2|-|TRBV2|14
CASRVPQGDYGYTF
TGTGCCAGCAGAGTACCCCAGGGAGACTATGGCTACACCTTC
>-|TRBJ1-1|many|TRBV2|14
CASSDRPGYTEAFF
TGTGCCAGCAGTGACAGGCCAGGGTACACTGAAGCTTTCTTT
>-|TRBJ1-2|many|TRBV5-1|15
CASSQGTAANYGYTF
TGCGCCAGCAGCCAGGGGACGGCTGCTAACTATGGCTACACCTTC
>-|TRBJ1-3|few|TRBV2|18
CASSAFSQGSGSGNTIYF
TGTGCCAGCAGTGCTTTTTCCCAGGGGTCTGGCTCTGGAAACACCATATATTTT
>TRBD2|TRBJ2-1|-|TRBV27|18
CASSPLPGTSVSYNEQFF
TGTGCCAGCAGTCCACTCCCCGGGACTAGCGTCTCCTACAATGAGCAGTTCTTC
>-|TRBJ2-6|-|TRBV6-1|15
CASRKAYSGANVLTF
TGTGCCAGCAGGAAAGCGTACTCTGGGGCCAACGTCCTGACTTTC
>-|TRBJ1-1|many|TRBV6-5|15
CASSYYGGTNTKAFF
TGTGCCAGCAGTTACTACGGGGGCACGAACACTAAAGCTTTCTTT
>TRBD2|TRBJ2-7|many|TRBV27|18
CASSLLGTSGLSSYEQYF
TGTGCCAGCAGTTTATTGGGGACTAGCGGGCTTAGCTCCTACGAGCAGTACTTC
>-|TRBJ2-2|many|TRBV2|16
CASSDGASAGTGELFF
TGTGCCAGCAGTGATGGTGCGTCTGCAGGCACCGGGGAGCTGTTTTTT
>-|TRBJ2-7|many|TRBV20-1|12
CSARFQTYEQYF
TGCAGTGCTAGATTTCAGACCTACGAGCAGTACTTC
>-|TRBJ2-6|many|TRBV7-3|15
CASSLMGEGANVLTF
TGTGCCAGCAGCTTAATGGGGGAGGGGGCCAACGTCCTGACTTTC
>TRBD2|TRBJ2-3|many|TRBV28|17
CASSFRLAGGRTDTQYF
TGTGCCAGCAGTTTTCGGCTAGCGGGAGGGCGGACAGATACGCAGTATTTT
>TRBD2|TRBJ2-7|many|TRBV7-2|17
CASSLLAGGVGLYEQYF
TGTGCCAGCAGCTTACTAGCGGGAGGGGTTGGGCTCTACGAGCAGTACTTC
>TRBD2|TRBJ2-3|-|TRBV20-1|15
CSARGLAGGGRTQYF
TGCAGTGCTAGAGGCCTAGCGGGAGGGGGCCGTACGCAGTATTTT
>TRBD1|TRBJ2-5|once|TRBV19|15
CASSTKAGGRGTQYF
TGTGCCAGTAGTACTAAAGCAGGGGGCAGGGGAACCCAGTACTTC
>-|TRBJ1-5|few|TRBV24-1|14
CATSDLTGTQPQHF
TGTGCCACCAGTGATTTGACAGGGACTCAGCCCCAGCATTTT
>-|TRBJ1-1|few|TRBV5-4|14
CASSPSWENTEAFF
TGTGCCAGCAGCCCCTCCTGGGAGAACACTGAAGCTTTCTTT
>-|TRBJ2-7|few|TRBV3-1|13
CASTPRWGFEQYF
TGTGCCAGCACTCCCCGGTGGGGCTTCGAGCAGTACTTC
>-|TRBJ1-6|-|TRBV3-1|13
CASSHLLGSPLHF
TGTGCCAGCAGCCACCTCCTGGGCTCACCCCTCCACTTT